The source of this TCR beta chain is a study of shared clonotypes between healthy human individuals. Study background: Contributing individuals were two females and three males aged 18 to 49.

Each cell subset's genomic DNA was divided evenly among several immunoSEQ plates. Sorted-subset replicate PCRs used roughly 210 ng of genomic DNA. This amount corresponded to about 30,000 T cell genomes. TCRdb's copy holds only in-frame clones and misses some; the assay was immunoSEQ multiplex PCR. The sample lists 1,100,000 or so clones, approximately 80% occurring once. There are 14 residues in the CDR3. The V gene end was trimmed by 7 bases and the J gene end by 5 bases; junction bases not matched to a gene: 9. Per germline, CDR1 SGHRS and CDR2 YFSETQ. This clonotype was obtained from a man aged 18-30 years in good health. Some clones in this sample may be carry-over from other donors' samples. Sequenced material: memory CD4+ T cells from PBMCs. Documented subset: CD45RA-negative fraction. The rearrangement uses TRBV5-1 and TRBJ2-1; 7 bases are shared with TRBD2. CDR3 amino acids: CASGSGLGDNEQFF. The CDR3 coding sequence is TGCGCCAGCGGCTCAGGACTAGGAGACAATGAGCAGTTCTTC.